This passage covers 17 T cell receptor beta chains from one sample sequenced in a study of blood T cell repertoires in COVID-19 (dated by TCRdb to the early 2020s). The library was generated by the immunoSEQ multiplex PCR assay. TCRdb stores this immuneACCESS table with in-frame sequences only. Part of the clones is absent; in the studies checked, under half of the shortfall reflects unresolved V genes, and no reason is known for the rest. This sample holds 200,000 to 250,000 clones; about 82% were observed only once. Around an eighth of the sample is taken by the ten largest. Input material: peripheral blood. These receptors were taken from an elderly man with acute or convalescent COVID-19.

In DNA, the CDR3 is TGTGCCAGCAGTGAAACTAGGGCTGGAGGAGGTGCCTACGAGCAGTACTTC. Residues: CASSETRAGGGAYEQYF. This chain joins TRBV2 and TRBJ2-7; tentatively, D is TRBD2 (5 bases). Germline CDR1 and CDR2: SNHLY and FYNNEI. The CDR3 spans 17 residues. V was shortened by 2 bases and J by 2 bases, with 19 bases between the two germline ends.

V is TRBV5-1 and J is TRBJ2-7, with D maybe TRBD2 (6 bases). This CDR3 contains 12 residues. Germline V gene lookup returns CDR1 SGHRS and CDR2 YFSETQ. The V end was cut by 4 bases, the J end by 6 bases, with 11 bases between. The CDR3 sequence: CASSAPTSEQYF. DNA of the CDR3: TGCGCCAGCAGCGCCCCGACTAGCGAGCAGTACTTC.

This clone appeared once. The chain links TRBV15 to TRBJ1-5, with TRBD1 as a possible D gene (5 bases). The CDR3 has 16 amino acids. The ends were cut back, 0 bases at V and 6 bases at J, with 15 bases in the middle. Germline-derived CDR1 and CDR2 are LNHNV and YYDKDF (reference sequence). For the CDR3, the DNA is TGTGCCACCAGCAGAGATCTCCCGGGCACAGGTCAGCCCCAGCATTTT. Its translation: CATSRDLPGTGQPQHF.

V gene TRBV11-3 combines with J gene TRBJ2-1, with 8 bases identical to TRBD1. V shed 5 bases and J 4 bases; nucleotides not matched to a gene: 7. The germline CDR1 and CDR2 sequences are SGHNT and YENEEA. The CDR3 spans 15 residues. CDR3 coding DNA: TGTGCCAGCAGCCCGCCCGGGACAGGATACAATGAGCAGTTCTTC. It is translated as CASSPPGTGYNEQFF. The full variable domain, its missing parts supplied by reference TRBV11-3 and TRBJ2-1, is EAGVVQSPRYKIIEKKQPVAFWCNPISGHNTLYWYLQNLGQGPELLIRYENEEAVDDSQLPKDRFSAERLKGVDSTLKIQPAELGDSAVYLCASSPPGTGYNEQFFGPGTRLTVL.

This clone has a single count. The chain joins TRBV9 to TRBJ2-1; 7 nucleotides align to TRBD2. The V segment lost 2 bases and the J segment 9 bases; nucleotides outside the gene matches: 8. Germline V gene data show CDR1 as SGDLS and CDR2 as YYNGEE. CDR3 length: 14 residues. CDR3 region: CASSVRPGEGEQFF. The CDR3 DNA follows: TGTGCCAGCAGCGTCCGTCCGGGGGAGGGTGAGCAGTTCTTC.

The DNA of the CDR3 is TGTGCCACCAGCAGAGAAGGGACAAAATTAGTAGTGACTGGGGCCAACGTCCTGACTTTC. The encoded protein is CATSREGTKLVVTGANVLTF. The chain carries TRBV15 and TRBJ2-6; D is possibly TRBD1 (6 bases). There are 20 residues in the CDR3. V was cut by 0 bases and J by 2 bases, with 20 bases left in between. Germline loops: CDR1 LNHNV, CDR2 YYDKDF (reference sequence).

The chain joins TRBV6-9 to TRBJ2-7; tentatively, D is TRBD2 (6 bases). Germline V gives CDR1 MNHGY, CDR2 SVAAGI. The V end lost 1 base, the J end lost 4 bases, and 11 bases lay between the germline ends. The CDR3 contains 14 residues. CDR3 protein: CASSYLGGVYEQYF. The CDR3 coding sequence is TGTGCCAGCAGTTATTTGGGCGGGGTATACGAGCAGTACTTC.

The chain combines TRBV24-1 with TRBJ2-3; D gene unclear. Germline loops: CDR1 KGHDR, CDR2 SFDVKD. The germline V and J ends were trimmed by 4 bases and 1 base, with 11 bases remaining between them. The CDR3 sequence is 15 residues long. The CDR3 DNA reads as TGTGCCACCAGTGACCCGACCCGGGGCACAGATACGCAGTATTTT. It codes for CATSDPTRGTDTQYF.

The chain carries TRBV5-4 and TRBJ2-7; D is possibly TRBD1 (5 bases). The V end was cut by 0 bases, the J end by 4 bases, with 11 bases between. The CDR3 spans 14 residues. Looked up from germline, CDR1 is SGHNT and CDR2 is YYREEE (reference sequence). CDR3 residues: CASSLGAKGYEQYF. The CDR3 DNA reads TGTGCCAGCAGCTTGGGGGCCAAGGGGTACGAGCAGTACTTC. Full variable domain (remainder filled in from reference TRBV5-4 and TRBJ2-7): ETGVTQSPTHLIKTRGQQVTLRCSSQSGHNTVSWYQQALGQGPQFIFQYYREEENGRGNFPPRFSGLQFPNYSSELNVNALELDDSALYLCASSLGAKGYEQYFGPGTRLTVT.

V usage is TRBV19 and J usage is TRBJ1-1, with 11 bases fitting TRBD1. The CDR3 consists of 16 residues. CDR1 is LNHDA and CDR2 is SQIVND in the germline V gene (reference sequence). V was clipped by 5 bases and J by 3 bases; unmatched bases: 8. CDR3 sequence: CASSSRPGQGDTEAFF. CDR3 coding DNA: TGTGCCAGTAGTTCACGACCGGGACAGGGGGACACTGAAGCTTTCTTT.

The chain employs TRBV3-1 (or the pseudogene TRBV3-2) and TRBJ1-1, with 9 positions matching TRBD1. This CDR3 comprises 17 residues. Trimming took 2 bases from V and 7 from J; bases not matched to a gene: 14. Germline V gene lookup returns CDR1 LGHDT and CDR2 YNNKEL (reference sequence). Here the CDR3 DNA reads TGTGCCAGCAGCCAATCGAACAGGGGGCTTTTTGTCCTTGAAGCTTTCTTT. Translation: CASSQSNRGLFVLEAFF.

The rearrangement links TRBV4-3 to TRBJ2-7, with D unclear. From germline, CDR1 is LGHNA and CDR2 YSLEER. Trimming took 0 bases from V and 6 from J, leaving 9 bases between them. CDR3 length: 13 residues. CDR3 sequence reads: CASSQDLGREQYF. The CDR3 coding sequence is TGCGCCAGCAGCCAAGATCTTGGGCGCGAGCAGTACTTC.

The chain joins TRBV6-5 to TRBJ2-1; 11 bases are shared with TRBD2. This CDR3 is built from 15 residues. The trim removed 7 bases at V and 6 bases at J, leaving 8 bases unmatched. Germline loops: CDR1 MNHEY, CDR2 SVGAGI. The CDR3 region is CASTLLAGVSNEQFF. The CDR3 DNA follows: TGTGCCAGCACTCTACTAGCGGGAGTCTCCAATGAGCAGTTCTTC.

The rearrangement joins TRBV12-3 or TRBV12-4 to TRBJ1-1, with 8 positions matching TRBD1. The CDR3 covers 11 residues. V dropped 6 bases and J dropped 12; count of bases not matched to a gene: 6. The DNA of the CDR3 is TGTGCCAGCAGCCGACAGGGGATACCTTTCTTT. Translated, it gives CASSRQGIPFF.

The J gene is TRBJ1-5, the V gene TRBV4-3, with D hard to call. Germline loops: CDR1 LGHNA, CDR2 YSLEER. The CDR3 spans 15 residues. Trimming removed 0 bases from V and 2 bases from J, with 8 bases in between. The CDR3: CASSQEPRGNQPQHF. The CDR3 region has the DNA TGCGCCAGCAGCCAAGAACCACGGGGCAATCAGCCCCAGCATTTT.

The gene calls are TRBV19 and TRBJ1-1, with D tentatively TRBD1 (5 bases). The V gene's germline CDR1 is LNHDA and CDR2 SQIVND (reference sequence). The CDR3 covers 15 residues. V was clipped by 6 bases and J by 4 bases, with 18 bases between them. This chain's CDR3 is CASSSTQGRGTEAFF. CDR3 nucleotide sequence: TGTGCCAGTAGCTCTACCCAGGGCCGAGGCACTGAAGCTTTCTTT.

The chain employs TRBV5-1 and TRBJ2-2; tentatively, D is TRBD1 (5 bases). The CDR3 spans 15 residues. The V end was cut by 0 bases, the J end by 3 bases, with 9 bases between. In germline, CDR1 is SGHRS, CDR2 YFSETQ. This CDR3 is CASSLADRDTGELFF. The CDR3 DNA reads TGCGCCAGCAGCTTGGCCGACAGAGACACCGGGGAGCTGTTTTTT.